This T cell receptor beta chain stems from a study of cytotoxic CD8 clonotypes in ibrutinib-treated CLL. Study-wide context: The patient breakdown showed ten to eleven relapsed/refractory and around 16 treatment-naive cases, with some 17 IGHV unmutated. Points from the study as a whole: Public clonotypes, rarely seen, contracted or held steady on treatment. Clonality rose at ibrutinib response, held steady in sustained remission, and fell toward baseline at progression. Baseline-level clonality went beyond age-matched healthy donors and moved in step with circulating CD8+ T-cell counts.

The repertoire was sequenced with immunoSEQ multiplex PCR; TCRdb's copy has only in-frame clones and lacks some. The data hold 9,500 to 15,000 clones, with approximately 67% observed a single time. Per the germline V gene, CDR1 is MNHNY and CDR2 is SVGAGI (reference sequence). V lost 2 bases and J 2 bases, leaving 10 bases between the germline ends. The CDR3 consists of 15 residues. Points on this clone: Its antigen is undetermined.

The clonotype originates from a human donor with chronic lymphocytic leukemia. Sequencing was performed on PBMCs, taken before ibrutinib treatment. This sequence joins TRBV6-6 and TRBJ2-1; no definite D call. CDR3 coding DNA: TGTGCCAGCAGTTACAGTGGGCCTACCTACAATGAGCAGTTCTTC. Encoded protein: CASSYSGPTYNEQFF.